These 22 T cell receptor beta chains originate from one sample sequenced in a study of blood T cell repertoires in COVID-19. Method: immunoSEQ multiplex PCR; TCRdb's copy keeps in-frame clones and lacks some. This repertoire shows 240,000 or so clones, roughly 83% found once; its top ten account for 9% to 15%. The sequencing sample was made of peripheral blood. These receptors all stem from a man aged 80 or over with acute or convalescent COVID-19.

The chain uses TRBV23-1 and TRBJ1-5; TRBD1 matches at 9 bases. TRBV23-1 is noted as an ORF with a role that remains uncertain. V lost 3 bases, J lost 2 bases, and 23 bases stayed unmatched. CDR3 size: 22 residues. CDR3 coding DNA: TGCGCCAGCAGTCAGGTAAGGCTCGCGGGACAGGGATCTGGCGGTGGCAATCAGCCCCAGCATTTT. The encoded protein is CASSQVRLAGQGSGGGNQPQHF.

This chain connects TRBV19 to TRBJ1-4; a possible D gene is TRBD1 (5 bases). V was pared by 5 bases and J by 1 base, with 11 bases between. The CDR3 totals 15 residues. Per germline, CDR1 LNHDA and CDR2 SQIVND (reference sequence). CDR3 DNA sequence: TGTGCCAGTAGTTCCCTCACAGGAACTAATGAAAAACTGTTTTTT. Translated: CASSSLTGTNEKLFF.

The chain has TRBV3-1 (or the pseudogene TRBV3-2) and TRBJ1-1; TRBD1 agrees at 8 bases. There are 14 residues in the CDR3. With V trimmed by 1 base and J by 5 bases, 3 bases remained unmatched. The germline V gene has CDR1 LGHDT and CDR2 YNNKEL (reference sequence). CDR3 in DNA: TGTGCCAGCAGCCAAGGGACAGGGTGGACTGAAGCTTTCTTT. It yields the protein CASSQGTGWTEAFF.

The V and J genes are TRBV10-3 and TRBJ2-1; the D is unclear. The CDR3 loop spans 14 amino acids. Trimming stripped 11 bases from V and 1 base from J, with 15 bases between. The germline gives CDR1 ENHRY, CDR2 SYGVKD. The CDR3 protein is CAAQAQGSYNEQFF. CDR3 in DNA: TGTGCCGCGCAGGCTCAAGGATCCTACAATGAGCAGTTCTTC.

The chain recombines TRBV5-8 with TRBJ2-1, with 10 nucleotides matching TRBD2. The CDR3 is 15 residues long. The germline CDR1 and CDR2 sequences are SGHTS and YDEGEE. The V segment lost 4 bases and the J segment 4 bases; nucleotides outside the gene matches: 5. The CDR3 reads CASSLGLAVYNEQFF. As DNA, the CDR3 is TGTGCCAGCAGCCTAGGACTAGCGGTTTACAATGAGCAGTTCTTC.

V gene TRBV6-4 combines with J gene TRBJ2-1; 7 bases align to TRBD2. The germline V gene has CDR1 MRHNA and CDR2 SNTAGT. There are 14 residues in the CDR3. J gave up 10 bases and V 0 bases, and 6 bases lay outside the gene matches. The CDR3 nucleotides are TGTGCCAGCAGTGACTCTCAGACTAGCAGCGAGCAGTTCTTC. This encodes CASSDSQTSSEQFF.

The J gene is TRBJ1-1, the V gene TRBV5-4, with 7 nucleotides matching TRBD1. CDR1 and CDR2 (germline): SGHNT, YYREEE (reference sequence). The CDR3 covers 14 residues. After removal of 2 bases from V and 10 bases from J, the junction contained 11 bases not matched to a gene. The CDR3: CASSFAGQEIGAFF. CDR3 coding DNA: TGTGCCAGCAGCTTTGCCGGACAGGAGATAGGAGCTTTCTTT.

V is TRBV21-1 and J is TRBJ1-5. TRBV21-1 is annotated as a pseudogene. The CDR3 runs to 23 residues. This CDR3 reads CASSRGGAGESGWEDHRDQPQHF. CDR3 coding DNA: TGTGCCAGCAGCCGGGGGGGGGCAGGCGAATCGGGATGGGAAGATCATCGGGATCAGCCCCAGCATTTT.

The genes are TRBV4-3 and TRBJ1-6, with D unresolved. Germline V gene data show CDR1 as LGHNA and CDR2 as YSLEER. Trimming stripped 0 bases from V and 7 bases from J, with 7 bases between. The CDR3 has 14 residues. The CDR3: CASSQEPRNSPLHF. The CDR3 bases are TGCGCCAGCAGCCAAGAACCGAGGAATTCACCCCTCCACTTT.

V gene TRBV5-1 combines with J gene TRBJ2-5; 11 bases are shared with TRBD2. This CDR3 contains 16 residues. The V gene end was trimmed by 5 bases and the J gene end by 5 bases; junction bases not matched to a gene: 11. CDR1 and CDR2 (germline): SGHRS, YFSETQ. The CDR3 protein is CASRLTSGGRGETQYF. The CDR3 DNA sequence: TGCGCCAGCAGACTAACTAGCGGGGGCCGGGGGGAGACCCAGTACTTC.

The J gene is TRBJ1-2, the V gene TRBV5-4, with 7 bases lining up with TRBD1. The V segment lost 3 bases and the J segment 3 bases; nucleotides outside the gene matches: 5. Germline V gene sequence: CDR1 SGHNT, CDR2 YYREEE (reference sequence). The length of the CDR3 is 14 residues. The CDR3 region has the DNA TGTGCCAGCAGCTCTAACAGGGGTGACTATGGCTACACCTTC. It specifies CASSSNRGDYGYTF.

J is TRBJ2-7 and V is TRBV4-1, with a tentative D call TRBD2 (6 bases). The CDR3 is 15 amino acids. The V end lost 4 bases, the J end lost 4 bases, and 17 bases lay between the germline ends. Germline assignment: CDR1 MGHRA and CDR2 YSYEKL. The CDR3, as DNA: TGCGCCAGCAGCCCCCGGGAGCGGGTTCAATACGAGCAGTACTTC. Translation gives CASSPRERVQYEQYF.

This rearrangement joins TRBV19 to TRBJ1-4; 7 bases map to TRBD1. CDR3 size: 15 residues. V lost 8 bases, J lost 8 bases, and 14 bases stayed unmatched. Germline lookup yields CDR1 LNHDA and CDR2 SQIVND (reference sequence). The CDR3 nucleotides read TGTGCCAGTCGTACTTGGACAGGCCAGGAAGAAAAACTGTTTTTT. As protein: CASRTWTGQEEKLFF.

The rearrangement links TRBV9 to TRBJ1-3; weak D call: TRBD1 (5 bases). This CDR3 spans 14 amino acids. The V end was cut by 3 bases, the J end by 0 bases, with 7 bases between. CDR1 is SGDLS and CDR2 is YYNGEE in the germline V gene. This CDR3 reads CASSGDSSGNTIYF. The CDR3 region has the DNA TGTGCCAGCAGCGGAGACAGCTCTGGAAACACCATATATTTT. Combining the CDR3 with reference TRBV9 and TRBJ1-3 gives the whole variable domain DSGVTQTPKHLITATGQRVTLRCSPRSGDLSVYWYQQSLDQGLQFLIQYYNGEERAKGNILERFSAQQFPDLHSELNLSSLELGDSALYFCASSGDSSGNTIYFGEGSWLTVV.

The J gene is TRBJ2-1, the V gene TRBV5-1; the match to TRBD1 covers 7 bases. Germline CDR1 is SGHRS and CDR2 is YFSETQ. This CDR3 has 14 amino acids. The J segment lost 4 bases and the V segment lost 4 bases, leaving 5 bases of the junction unmatched. CDR3 in amino acids: CASSQGQLYNEQFF. The CDR3 DNA sequence: TGCGCCAGCAGCCAGGGACAGTTATACAATGAGCAGTTCTTC.

The CDR3, as DNA: TGTGCCAGTAGTATCTTTTCTAGGATACGGGATCAGCCCCAGCATTTT. It yields the protein CASSIFSRIRDQPQHF. The chain is built from TRBV19 and TRBJ1-5; the D is unclear. Germline CDR1 and CDR2: LNHDA and SQIVND (reference sequence). Trimming left V 3 bases short and J 5 bases short, with 17 bases between. CDR3 size: 16 residues.

The V call is TRBV6-2 or TRBV6-3, the J call TRBJ2-2; D unresolved. This CDR3 spans 13 amino acids. Germline-derived CDR1 and CDR2 are MNHEY and SVGEGT. Trimming removed 4 bases from V and 5 bases from J, with 8 bases in between. CDR3 DNA: TGTGCCAGCAGTTCAGACTTAACCGGGGAGCTGTTTTTT. Translation gives CASSSDLTGELFF.

This rearrangement joins TRBV5-4 to TRBJ1-3; TRBD1 might be the D (5 bases). The CDR3 consists of 15 residues. V was cut by 5 bases and J by 1 base, with 13 bases left in between. CDR1 is SGHNT, CDR2 YYREEE, per germline (reference sequence). Written as DNA, the CDR3 is TGTGCCAGCAGTTCGGGACTCAATTCTGGAAACACCATATATTTT. This sequence encodes CASSSGLNSGNTIYF.

The V gene is TRBV18, the J gene TRBJ1-3; 7 bases align to TRBD1. CDR1 is KGHSH and CDR2 is LQKENI in the germline V gene. The CDR3 consists of 17 residues. Germline trimming cut 6 bases from V and 0 bases from J; bases unmatched to any gene: 11. CDR3 bases: TGTGCCAGCTCGGAACTGGGACAGACTAGCTCTGGAAACACCATATATTTT. Translation gives CASSELGQTSSGNTIYF.

The rearrangement joins TRBV5-1 to TRBJ2-2, with a tentative D call TRBD2 (6 bases). V was cut by 5 bases and J by 5 bases, with 16 bases left in between. Germline lookup yields CDR1 SGHRS and CDR2 YFSETQ. The CDR3 length is 15 residues. The CDR3 DNA reads TGCGCCAGCAGGACGCTGGAGGGCAGGACCGGGGAGCTGTTTTTT. This encodes CASRTLEGRTGELFF.

This clone came up once. The chain is built from TRBV28 and TRBJ2-7; TRBD2 is a possible D gene (6 bases). The germline gives CDR1 MDHEN, CDR2 SYDVKM. Trimming took 6 bases from V and 4 from J, leaving 13 bases between them. This CDR3 has 13 amino acids. The CDR3 nucleotides read TGTGCCAGCAGGACGTCCAGCGGGTACGAGCAGTACTTC. Protein: CASRTSSGYEQYF.

The chain uses TRBV6-2 or TRBV6-3 and TRBJ2-1; D not resolved. The CDR3 covers 12 residues. Germline V gene lookup returns CDR1 MNHEY and CDR2 SVGEGT. V lost 2 bases and J lost 7, with 6 bases in between. The CDR3 DNA reads as TGTGCCAGCAGTTACCCCCGGAATGAGCAGTTCTTC. Translated, it gives CASSYPRNEQFF.